The 3 T cell receptor beta chains given below trace back to one sample, sequenced in a study of tumor and adjacent non-tumor tissue in lung cancer. This sample's RNA came from whole unsorted tissue. Three rounds of nested PCR, following a modified ARM-PCR protocol, produced the TCRbeta library. TCRdb recomputed calls from the multiplex PCR reads with MiXCR, one row per CDR3 protein. The table has 120,000 or so distinct CDR3 sequences, 75% to 90% seen once; the top ten hold 20% to 25%. Sequenced: lung tumor tissue. The receptors were gathered from an older man with non-small cell lung cancer.

Concerning this clonotype itself: One end of the junction varies from germline; a read error may be responsible. The chain is built from TRBV5-6 and TRBJ2-7; 8 bases align to TRBD1. Germline V CDR1 and CDR2: SGHDT, YYEEEE. The CDR3 contains 16 residues. The CDR3 DNA sequence: TGTGCCAGTAGCTCTAACAGGGGGAACTTTAGGTACGAGAAGTACTTC. Translating gives CASSSNRGNFRYEKYF.

Turning to this clonotype: A read error may produce the germline difference seen at one junction end. The V call is TRBV12-3 or TRBV12-4, the J call TRBJ2-1; TRBD2 agrees at 7 bases. CDR3 length: 13 amino acids. For the CDR3, the DNA is TGTACCAGCAATTTGGGAGGGTCTCTTGAGCAGTTCTTC. This sequence encodes CTSNLGGSLEQFF.

The V call is TRBV4-1, the J call TRBJ2-3; no definite D call. Trimming left V 2 bases short and J 0 bases short, with 12 bases between. Looked up from germline, CDR1 is MGHRA and CDR2 is YSYEKL. This CDR3 has 16 residues. This chain's CDR3 is CASSQCVQRSTDTQYF. In DNA, the CDR3 is TGCGCCAGCAGCCAATGTGTGCAGCGTAGCACAGATACGCAGTATTTT.